Following are 30 T cell receptor beta chains from one sample sequenced in a study of blood T cell repertoires in COVID-19. Repertoires were generated with immunoSEQ multiplex PCR, while TCRdb's copy carries only in-frame clones and drops some. The sample gives approximately 380,000 clones, approximately 89% of which show up once; roughly 0.9% is in the top ten. What was sequenced was PBMCs or T cells enriched from blood (not recorded which). These receptors were obtained from a woman in her thirties or forties who had been exposed to COVID-19.

The chain is built from TRBV11-2 and TRBJ2-1; D is perhaps TRBD2 (5 bases). This CDR3 contains 15 residues. The V gene lost 2 bases and the J gene lost 7 bases, with 15 bases spanning the gap. The germline V gene has CDR1 SGHAT and CDR2 FQNNGV. As DNA, the CDR3 is TGTGCCAGCAGCTTAATGGTTGTCGGGGATAATGAGCAGTTCTTC. It yields the protein CASSLMVVGDNEQFF. Full variable domain (outside the CDR3, taken from reference TRBV11-2 and TRBJ2-1): EAGVAQSPRYKIIEKRQSVAFWCNPISGHATLYWYQQILGQGPKLLIQFQNNGVVDDSQLPKDRFSAERLKGVDSTLKIQPAKLEDSAVYLCASSLMVVGDNEQFFGPGTRLTVL.

The chain couples TRBV9 to TRBJ1-2; TRBD1 agrees at 10 bases. Germline-derived CDR1 and CDR2 are SGDLS and YYNGEE. V was clipped by 3 bases and J by 3 bases; unmatched bases: 5. The CDR3 extends over 15 amino acids. The CDR3 DNA reads as TGTGCCAGCAGCGGCACGGACAGGGGGGACTATGGCTACACCTTC. Translation gives CASSGTDRGDYGYTF. Together with reference TRBV9 and TRBJ1-2, the CDR3 gives the full variable domain: DSGVTQTPKHLITATGQRVTLRCSPRSGDLSVYWYQQSLDQGLQFLIQYYNGEERAKGNILERFSAQQFPDLHSELNLSSLELGDSALYFCASSGTDRGDYGYTFGSGTRLTVV.

V is TRBV7-8 and J is TRBJ1-3; D uncertain. The ends were cut back, 5 bases at V and 2 bases at J, with 19 bases in the middle. The length of the CDR3 is 17 residues. Germline V CDR1 and CDR2: SGHVS, FQNEAQ. The CDR3 loop reads CASSPLSAAKPGNTIYF. The CDR3 DNA follows: TGTGCCAGCAGCCCACTGAGCGCGGCGAAGCCTGGAAACACCATATATTTT.

The V gene is TRBV7-9, the J gene TRBJ2-1; TRBD2 aligns across 9 bases. Germline CDR1 reads SEHNR; CDR2 reads FQNEAQ (reference sequence). CDR3 length: 19 amino acids. The ends lost 4 bases at V and 6 bases at J; junction bases unmatched: 19. The CDR3 nucleotides read TGTGCCAGCAGCTCCCCGAGACGCGGCGGGAGGGCCCTGTTCAATGAGCAGTTCTTC. Protein product: CASSSPRRGGRALFNEQFF.

The chain is built from TRBV5-5 and TRBJ1-1; TRBD1 aligns across 7 bases. The CDR3 has 15 amino acids. With V trimmed by 4 bases and J by 6 bases, 12 bases remained unmatched. Germline V gene lookup returns CDR1 SGHKS and CDR2 YYEKEE (reference sequence). The CDR3 sequence: CASSRTGPTGAEAFF. CDR3 DNA: TGTGCCAGCAGCCGGACAGGTCCTACAGGAGCTGAAGCTTTCTTT.

The chain has TRBV7-6 and TRBJ1-4; the D gene is possibly TRBD1 (5 bases). The CDR3 sequence is 18 residues long. The germline V gene encodes CDR1 SGHVS and CDR2 FNYEAQ. Trimming cost V 1 base and J 0 bases, with 15 bases left between them. The CDR3 DNA follows: TGTGCCAGCAGCTTAGGGGTAGGGGCTTTTGCAACTAATGAAAAACTGTTTTTT. It translates to CASSLGVGAFATNEKLFF.

The V gene is TRBV12-5, the J gene TRBJ2-1; TRBD2 aligns across 7 bases. Germline V CDR1 and CDR2: LGHNT, FRNRAP. This CDR3 has 15 amino acids. The V segment lost 5 bases and the J segment 4 bases; nucleotides outside the gene matches: 8. CDR3 sequence (DNA): TGTGCTAGTGGTCCCCAAGGCGGGGGATACAATGAGCAGTTCTTC. Protein product: CASGPQGGGYNEQFF.

This chain's CDR3 is CASSSLRRGASWDTEAFF. The CDR3 bases are TGTGCCAGCAGCTCCCTTAGGAGGGGCGCTTCATGGGACACTGAAGCTTTCTTT. The V and J genes are TRBV11-2 and TRBJ1-1; D possibly corresponds to TRBD1 (5 bases). V gave up 4 bases and J gave up 3 bases, with 24 bases separating them. The CDR3 runs 18 residues. Germline V CDR1 and CDR2: SGHAT, FQNNGV.

The chain carries TRBV5-1 and TRBJ2-3; D might be TRBD2 (5 bases). The CDR3 length is 15 residues. CDR1 SGHRS and CDR2 YFSETQ come from the germline V gene. Between the trimmed V and J ends, which lost 0 bases and 0 bases, there was a span of 8 bases. The CDR3, as DNA: TGCGCCAGCAGCTTGGTAGTAGCGAGCACAGATACGCAGTATTTT. As protein: CASSLVVASTDTQYF.

The genes are TRBV30 and TRBJ2-1; 7 bases align to TRBD2. This CDR3 region has 15 residues. The V segment lost 2 bases and the J segment 2 bases; nucleotides outside the gene matches: 6. CDR1 is GTSNPN and CDR2 is SVGIG in the germline V gene (reference sequence). The CDR3 DNA follows: TGTGCCTGGAGTATAGCTAGCGGTACCTACAATGAGCAGTTCTTC. Translation gives CAWSIASGTYNEQFF.

The chain employs TRBV15 and TRBJ2-5, with D perhaps TRBD2 (6 bases). There are 16 residues in the CDR3. V lost 1 base, J lost 7 bases, and 19 bases lay in between. CDR1 LNHNV and CDR2 YYDKDF come from the germline V gene (reference sequence). Here the CDR3 reads CATSRAGGQRVVTQYF. In DNA form, the CDR3 reads TGTGCCACCAGCAGAGCTGGAGGGCAGCGGGTAGTGACCCAGTACTTC.

This clone was seen just once. This rearrangement joins TRBV5-6 to TRBJ1-2; D is possibly TRBD1 (5 bases). The germline V gene encodes CDR1 SGHDT and CDR2 YYEEEE. This CDR3 spans 14 amino acids. Trimming removed 0 bases from V and 6 bases from J, with 12 bases in between. In DNA, the CDR3 is TGTGCCAGCAGCTTGGCGTCAGGGTGGGATGGCTACACCTTC. Protein sequence: CASSLASGWDGYTF.

The gene calls are TRBV4-3 and TRBJ2-1, with D perhaps matching TRBD1 (6 bases). Germline-derived CDR1 and CDR2 are LGHNA and YSLEER. The CDR3 runs to 14 residues. V was pared by 0 bases and J by 10 bases, with 13 bases between. For the CDR3, the DNA is TGCGCCAGCAGCCAAGATTATGGAACAGGGGAGCAGTTCTTC. Its translation is CASSQDYGTGEQFF.

This clone was observed once. The gene calls are TRBV18 and TRBJ2-7, with 9 bases aligning to TRBD1. V was pared by 0 bases and J by 5 bases, with 8 bases of the junction left unmatched. This CDR3 has 16 amino acids. Looked up from germline, CDR1 is KGHSH and CDR2 is LQKENI. Written as DNA, the CDR3 is TGTGCCAGCTCACCACCAGGGACAGGGTATGTCCACGAGCAGTACTTC. Encoded protein: CASSPPGTGYVHEQYF.

This chain uses TRBV6-6 with TRBJ2-7; 10 nucleotides align to TRBD1. The CDR3 covers 15 residues. After removal of 2 bases from V and 4 bases from J, the junction contained 5 bases not matched to a gene. Germline lookup yields CDR1 MNHNY and CDR2 SVGAGI (reference sequence). This chain's CDR3 is CASSYRQGARYEQYF. CDR3 DNA: TGTGCCAGCAGTTACCGACAGGGGGCGCGGTACGAGCAGTACTTC.

The rearrangement uses TRBV5-1 and TRBJ1-3; perhaps TRBD1 as D (5 bases). This CDR3 has 17 residues. The V end was cut by 1 base, the J end by 0 bases, with 14 bases between. Per the germline V gene, CDR1 is SGHRS and CDR2 is YFSETQ. CDR3 amino acids: CASSLTGGSLSGNTIYF. CDR3 sequence (DNA): TGCGCCAGCAGCTTGACGGGGGGTTCCCTCTCTGGAAACACCATATATTTT.

The chain combines TRBV7-9 with TRBJ1-5, with 8 bases lining up with TRBD1. The CDR3 is 15 residues long. Germline trimming cut 5 bases from V and 2 bases from J; bases unmatched to any gene: 5. Germline V gene sequence: CDR1 SEHNR, CDR2 FQNEAQ (reference sequence). The CDR3 sequence is CASSPGGLGNQPQHF. The CDR3 region has the DNA TGTGCCAGCAGCCCAGGGGGCCTCGGCAATCAGCCCCAGCATTTT. Together with reference TRBV7-9 and TRBJ1-5, the CDR3 gives the full variable domain: DTGVSQNPRHKITKRGQNVTFRCDPISEHNRLYWYRQTLGQGPEFLTYFQNEAQLEKSRLLSDRFSAERPKGSFSTLEIQRTEQGDSAMYLCASSPGGLGNQPQHFGDGTRLSIL.

The chain carries TRBV27 and TRBJ1-5; D might be TRBD1 (6 bases). The germline V gene has CDR1 MNHEY and CDR2 SMNVEV (reference sequence). The CDR3 length is 16 residues. Trimming removed 5 bases from V and 5 bases from J, with 19 bases in between. This chain's CDR3 is CASSPSGTHFYQPQHF. CDR3 coding DNA: TGTGCCAGCAGTCCCTCCGGGACACACTTCTATCAGCCCCAGCATTTT.

The chain couples TRBV5-6 to TRBJ1-6; D is possibly TRBD1 (5 bases). CDR3 length equals 14 residues. CDR1 is SGHDT, CDR2 YYEEEE, per germline. V was shortened by 0 bases and J by 7 bases, with 8 bases between the two germline ends. The CDR3, as DNA: TGTGCCAGCAGCTTGGCAGGGCCCAATTCACCCCTCCACTTT. Residues: CASSLAGPNSPLHF. Full variable domain (rest looked up from reference TRBV5-6 and TRBJ1-6): DAGVTQSPTHLIKTRGQQVTLRCSPKSGHDTVSWYQQALGQGPQFIFQYYEEEERQRGNFPDRFSGHQFPNYSSELNVNALLLGDSALYLCASSLAGPNSPLHFGNGTRLTVT.

The rearrangement uses TRBV5-1 and TRBJ1-2; D call uncertain. This CDR3 is 17 amino acids long. The V end lost 0 bases, the J end lost 3 bases, and 18 bases lay between the germline ends. Germline V CDR1 and CDR2: SGHRS, YFSETQ. This CDR3 is CASSLATVRSSDYGYTF. CDR3 bases: TGCGCCAGCAGCTTGGCAACTGTTCGGTCCTCCGACTATGGCTACACCTTC.

The chain links TRBV24-1 to TRBJ2-7; tentative D call: TRBD2 (6 bases). The ends were cut back, 12 bases at V and 7 bases at J, with 18 bases in the middle. This CDR3 is built from 12 residues. Germline CDR1 reads KGHDR; CDR2 reads SFDVKD. For the CDR3, the DNA is TGTGCCGTATCCGGGACGGCGGGAGAGCAGTACTTC. Translated, it gives CAVSGTAGEQYF.

The chain combines TRBV12-3 or TRBV12-4 with TRBJ1-1; 7 bases fit TRBD1. V lost 4 bases, J lost 5 bases, and 4 bases stayed unmatched. The CDR3 is 13 amino acids. CDR3 nucleotide sequence: TGTGCCAGCAGTTCGACAGGGCGGACTGAAGCTTTCTTT. Residues: CASSSTGRTEAFF.

This rearrangement joins TRBV19 to TRBJ2-3, with TRBD1 matching 7 bases. The CDR3 loop spans 16 amino acids. The V gene's germline CDR1 is LNHDA and CDR2 SQIVND (reference sequence). The trim removed 0 bases at V and 2 bases at J, leaving 5 bases unmatched. CDR3 protein: CASSIDKGAFTDTQYF. CDR3 coding DNA: TGTGCCAGTAGTATAGATAAGGGGGCCTTCACAGATACGCAGTATTTT.

The V gene is TRBV11-3, the J gene TRBJ2-7, with D tentatively TRBD2 (5 bases). The length of the CDR3 is 12 residues. CDR1 and CDR2 from the germline V gene are SGHNT and YENEEA. V was trimmed by 5 bases and J by 3 bases, leaving 8 bases between them. The CDR3 nucleotides read TGTGCCAGCAGCCCCGGACTCTACGAGCAGTACTTC. It specifies CASSPGLYEQYF.

The chain combines TRBV3-1 (or the pseudogene TRBV3-2) with TRBJ1-2; D uncertain. There are 12 residues in the CDR3. CDR1 and CDR2 from the germline V gene are LGHDT and YNNKEL (reference sequence). V was pared by 4 bases and J by 8 bases, with 11 bases between. CDR3 nucleotides: TGTGCCAGCAGCCGTCGAGTAAAAGGCTACACCTTC. The encoded protein is CASSRRVKGYTF.

The CDR3 bases are TGCAGTGCTAGTGGACTAGCGGGAGGGCAGGATGAGCAGTTCTTC. This translates into CSASGLAGGQDEQFF. J is TRBJ2-1 and V is TRBV20-1; 15 nucleotides align to TRBD2. With V trimmed by 3 bases and J by 8 bases, 5 bases remained unmatched. The CDR3 runs to 15 residues. CDR1 DFQATT and CDR2 SNEGSKA come from the germline V gene (reference sequence).

V usage is TRBV30 and J usage is TRBJ1-2; no firm D call. The germline gives CDR1 GTSNPN, CDR2 SVGIG (reference sequence). Trimming cost V 4 bases and J 8 bases, with 14 bases left between them. There are 12 residues in the CDR3. In DNA, the CDR3 is TGTGCCTGGAACCTAGGCGCTTGGGGCTACACCTTC. Its translation is CAWNLGAWGYTF. Full variable domain (remainder filled in from reference TRBV30 and TRBJ1-2): SQTIHQWPATLVQPVGSPLSLECTVEGTSNPNLYWYRQAAGRGLQLLFYSVGIGQISSEVPQNLSASRPQDRQFILSSKKLLLSDSGFYLCAWNLGAWGYTFGSGTRLTVV.

The rearrangement uses TRBV19 and TRBJ1-1, with TRBD1 as a possible D gene (6 bases). The CDR3 consists of 15 residues. Germline V lookup: CDR1 LNHDA, CDR2 SQIVND (reference sequence). Trimming pared 8 bases from V and 4 bases from J, leaving 20 bases between. This CDR3 is CASVEPGRGITEAFF. In DNA form, the CDR3 reads TGTGCCAGTGTCGAACCGGGAAGGGGGATCACTGAAGCTTTCTTT.

The V gene is TRBV14, the J gene TRBJ2-1, with 10 nucleotides matching TRBD2. Trimming took 4 bases from V and 9 from J; bases not matched to a gene: 12. The CDR3 covers 16 residues. Germline values: CDR1 SGHDN, CDR2 FVKESK. The DNA for the CDR3 is TGTGCCAGCAGCCCAGAGGCGGGACTAGCGAGTGGTGAGCAGTTCTTC. The encoded protein is CASSPEAGLASGEQFF.

V usage is TRBV5-8 and J usage is TRBJ1-3, with 7 bases fitting TRBD1. The germline gives CDR1 SGHTS, CDR2 YDEGEE. V dropped 3 bases and J dropped 8; count of bases not matched to a gene: 8. This CDR3 has 14 residues. The CDR3 nucleotides are TGTGCCAGCAGCTCTACAGGGGTTCGCCACACCATATATTTT. This encodes CASSSTGVRHTIYF. The full variable domain, its missing parts supplied by reference TRBV5-8 and TRBJ1-3, is EAGVTQSPTHLIKTRGQQATLRCSPISGHTSVYWYQQALGLGLQFLLWYDEGEERNRGNFPPRFSGRQFPNYSSELNVNALELEDSALYLCASSSTGVRHTIYFGEGSWLTVV.